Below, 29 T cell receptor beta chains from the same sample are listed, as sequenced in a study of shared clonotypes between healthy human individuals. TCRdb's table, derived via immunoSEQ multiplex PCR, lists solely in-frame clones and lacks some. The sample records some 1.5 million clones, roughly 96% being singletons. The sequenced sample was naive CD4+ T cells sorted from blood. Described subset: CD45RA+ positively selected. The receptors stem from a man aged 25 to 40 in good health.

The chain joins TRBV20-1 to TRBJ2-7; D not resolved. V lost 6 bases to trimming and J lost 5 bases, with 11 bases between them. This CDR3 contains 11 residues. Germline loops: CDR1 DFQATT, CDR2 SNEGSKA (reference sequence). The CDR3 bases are TGCAGTGCCGCCCCCTTCGACGAGCAGTACTTC. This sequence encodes CSAAPFDEQYF.

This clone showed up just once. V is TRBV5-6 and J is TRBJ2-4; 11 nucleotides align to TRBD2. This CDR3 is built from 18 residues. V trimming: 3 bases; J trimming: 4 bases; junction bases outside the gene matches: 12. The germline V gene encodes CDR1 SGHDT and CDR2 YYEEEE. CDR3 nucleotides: TGTGCCAGCAGCTCCACCTTCCCGGGACTAGCGGTGAAAAACATTCAGTACTTC. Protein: CASSSTFPGLAVKNIQYF.

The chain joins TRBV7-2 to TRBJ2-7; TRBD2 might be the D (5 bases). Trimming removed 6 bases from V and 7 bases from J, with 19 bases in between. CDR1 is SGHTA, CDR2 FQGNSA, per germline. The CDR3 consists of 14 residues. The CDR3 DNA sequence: TGTGCCAGCAGATCAAAGAGGGTGGCGGAAGAGCAGTACTTC. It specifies CASRSKRVAEEQYF.

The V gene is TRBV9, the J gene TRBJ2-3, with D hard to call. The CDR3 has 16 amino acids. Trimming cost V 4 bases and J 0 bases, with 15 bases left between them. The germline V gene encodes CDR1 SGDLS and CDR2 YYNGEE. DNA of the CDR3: TGTGCCAGCAGCCCCCGGCAGTTTTATAGCACAGATACGCAGTATTTT. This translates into CASSPRQFYSTDTQYF.

The CDR3: CASSFIDSLSGNTIYF. The CDR3 DNA reads TGTGCCAGCAGCTTTATTGACAGCCTCTCTGGAAACACCATATATTTT. V and J are TRBV5-5 and TRBJ1-3; a possible D gene is TRBD1 (5 bases). The CDR3 is made up of 16 amino acids. Germline V gene sequence: CDR1 SGHKS, CDR2 YYEKEE (reference sequence). Trimming took 2 bases from V and 0 from J, leaving 12 bases between them.

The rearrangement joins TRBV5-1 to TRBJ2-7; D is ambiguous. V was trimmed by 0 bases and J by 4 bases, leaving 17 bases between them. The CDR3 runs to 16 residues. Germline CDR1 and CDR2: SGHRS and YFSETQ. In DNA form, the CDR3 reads TGCGCCAGCAGCTTGGTGGCAGCTCACATAAAATACGAGCAGTACTTC. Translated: CASSLVAAHIKYEQYF.

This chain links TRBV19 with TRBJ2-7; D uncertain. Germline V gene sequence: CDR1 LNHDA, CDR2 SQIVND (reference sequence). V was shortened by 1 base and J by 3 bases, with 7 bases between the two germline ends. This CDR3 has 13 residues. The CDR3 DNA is TGTGCCAGTAGTATAGCGGACGGCTACGAGCAGTACTTC. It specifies CASSIADGYEQYF. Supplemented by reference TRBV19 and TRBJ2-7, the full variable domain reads DGGITQSPKYLFRKEGQNVTLSCEQNLNHDAMYWYRQDPGQGLRLIYYSQIVNDFQKGDIAEGYSVSREKKESFPLTVTSAQKNPTAFYLCASSIADGYEQYFGPGTRLTVT.

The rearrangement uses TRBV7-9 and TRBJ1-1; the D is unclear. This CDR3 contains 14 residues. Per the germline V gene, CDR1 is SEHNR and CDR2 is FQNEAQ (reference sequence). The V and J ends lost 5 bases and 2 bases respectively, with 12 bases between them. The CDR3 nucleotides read TGTGCCAGCAGCAGAGTACGGGAAAACACTGAAGCTTTCTTT. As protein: CASSRVRENTEAFF. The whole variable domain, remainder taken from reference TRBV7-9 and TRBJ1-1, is DTGVSQNPRHKITKRGQNVTFRCDPISEHNRLYWYRQTLGQGPEFLTYFQNEAQLEKSRLLSDRFSAERPKGSFSTLEIQRTEQGDSAMYLCASSRVRENTEAFFGQGTRLTVV.

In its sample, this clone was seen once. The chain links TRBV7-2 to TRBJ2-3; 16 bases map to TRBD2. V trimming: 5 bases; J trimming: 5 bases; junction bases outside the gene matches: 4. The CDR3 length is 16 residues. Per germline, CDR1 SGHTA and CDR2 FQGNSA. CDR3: CASSHGTSGRVDTQYF. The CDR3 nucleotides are TGTGCCAGCAGCCATGGGACTAGCGGGAGGGTAGATACGCAGTATTTT.

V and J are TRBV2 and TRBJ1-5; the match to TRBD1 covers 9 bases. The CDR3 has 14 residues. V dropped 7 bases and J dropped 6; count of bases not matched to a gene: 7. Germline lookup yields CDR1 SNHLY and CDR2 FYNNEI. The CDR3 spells CASIMDRGSQPQHF. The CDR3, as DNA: TGTGCCAGCATCATGGACAGGGGAAGTCAGCCCCAGCATTTT. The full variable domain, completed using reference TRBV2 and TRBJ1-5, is EPEVTQTPSHQVTQMGQEVILRCVPISNHLYFYWYRQILGQKVEFLVSFYNNEISEKSEIFDDQFSVERPDGSNFTLKIRSTKLEDSAMYFCASIMDRGSQPQHFGDGTRLSIL.

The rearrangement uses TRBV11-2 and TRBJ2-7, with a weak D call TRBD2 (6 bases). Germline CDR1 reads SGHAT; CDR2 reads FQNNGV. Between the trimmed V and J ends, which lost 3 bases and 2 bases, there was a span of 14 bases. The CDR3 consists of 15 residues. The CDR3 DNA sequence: TGTGCCAGCAGCTTCCAATCAGCGGGCCCCTACGAGCAGTACTTC. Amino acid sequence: CASSFQSAGPYEQYF.

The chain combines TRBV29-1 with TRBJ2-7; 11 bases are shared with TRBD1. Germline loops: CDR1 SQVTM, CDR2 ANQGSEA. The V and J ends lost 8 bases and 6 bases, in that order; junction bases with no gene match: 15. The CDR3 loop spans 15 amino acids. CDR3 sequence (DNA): TGCAGCATAGCAACCGGGACAGGGGGAAAAGGCGAGCAGTACTTC. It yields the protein CSIATGTGGKGEQYF.

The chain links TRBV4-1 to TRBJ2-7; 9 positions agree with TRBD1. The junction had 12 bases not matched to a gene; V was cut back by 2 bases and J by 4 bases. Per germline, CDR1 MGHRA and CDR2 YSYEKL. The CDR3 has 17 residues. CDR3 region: CASSQRDRGTGMYEQYF. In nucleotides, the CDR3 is TGCGCCAGCAGCCAACGGGATCGGGGGACAGGGATGTACGAGCAGTACTTC.

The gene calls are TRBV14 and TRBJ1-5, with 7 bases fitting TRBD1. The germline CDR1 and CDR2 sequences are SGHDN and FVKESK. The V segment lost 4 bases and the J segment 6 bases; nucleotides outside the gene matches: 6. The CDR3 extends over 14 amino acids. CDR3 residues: CASSPRDSRQPQHF. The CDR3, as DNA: TGTGCCAGCAGCCCCCGGGACAGTCGTCAGCCCCAGCATTTT.

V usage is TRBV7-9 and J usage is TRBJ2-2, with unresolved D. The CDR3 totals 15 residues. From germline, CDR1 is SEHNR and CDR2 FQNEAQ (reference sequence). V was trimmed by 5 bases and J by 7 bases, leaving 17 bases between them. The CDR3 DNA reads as TGTGCCAGCAGCCCAAGGGTCAACCTGGGCGGGGAGCTGTTTTTT. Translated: CASSPRVNLGGELFF.

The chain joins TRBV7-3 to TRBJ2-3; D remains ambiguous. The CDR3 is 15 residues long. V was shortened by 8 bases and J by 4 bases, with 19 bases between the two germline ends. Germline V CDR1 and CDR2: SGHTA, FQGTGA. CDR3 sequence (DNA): TGTGCCAGCGCTCCCCGCGGACCTCCCTCAGATACGCAGTATTTT. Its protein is CASAPRGPPSDTQYF. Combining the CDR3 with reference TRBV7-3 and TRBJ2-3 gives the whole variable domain GAGVSQTPSNKVTEKGKYVELRCDPISGHTALYWYRQSLGQGPEFLIYFQGTGAADDSGLPNDRFFAVRPEGSVSTLKIQRTERGDSAVYLCASAPRGPPSDTQYFGPGTRLTVL.

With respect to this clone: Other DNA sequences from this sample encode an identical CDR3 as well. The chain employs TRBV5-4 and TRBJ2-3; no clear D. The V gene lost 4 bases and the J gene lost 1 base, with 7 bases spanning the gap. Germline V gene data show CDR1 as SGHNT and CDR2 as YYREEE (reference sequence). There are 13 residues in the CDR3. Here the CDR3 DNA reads TGTGCCAGCAGCCCACTTGGCACAGATACGCAGTATTTT. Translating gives CASSPLGTDTQYF.

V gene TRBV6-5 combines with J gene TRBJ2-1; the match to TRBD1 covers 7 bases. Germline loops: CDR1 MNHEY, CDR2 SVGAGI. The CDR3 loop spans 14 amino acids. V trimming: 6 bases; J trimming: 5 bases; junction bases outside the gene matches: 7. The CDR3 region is CASRLDRKDNEQFF. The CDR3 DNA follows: TGTGCCAGCAGATTGGACAGGAAAGACAATGAGCAGTTCTTC.

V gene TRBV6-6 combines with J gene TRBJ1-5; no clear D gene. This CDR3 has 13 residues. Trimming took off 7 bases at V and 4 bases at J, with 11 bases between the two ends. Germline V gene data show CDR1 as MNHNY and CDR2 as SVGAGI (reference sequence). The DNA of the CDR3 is TGTGCCAGCATTCGGTCGGGTAATCAGCCCCAGCATTTT. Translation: CASIRSGNQPQHF.

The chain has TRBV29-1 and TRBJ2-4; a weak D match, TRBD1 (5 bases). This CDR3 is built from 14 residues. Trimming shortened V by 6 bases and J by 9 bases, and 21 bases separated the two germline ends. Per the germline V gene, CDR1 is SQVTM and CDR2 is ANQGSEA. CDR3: CSVRTGQGMGIQYF. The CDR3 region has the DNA TGCAGCGTCCGAACCGGACAAGGTATGGGCATTCAGTACTTC.

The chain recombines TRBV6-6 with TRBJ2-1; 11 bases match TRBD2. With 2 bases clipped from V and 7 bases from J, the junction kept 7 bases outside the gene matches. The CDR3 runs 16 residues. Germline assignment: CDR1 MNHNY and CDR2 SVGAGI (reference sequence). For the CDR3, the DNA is TGTGCCAGCAGTTACCTTAGCGGGAGGGCCCGAAATGAGCAGTTCTTC. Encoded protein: CASSYLSGRARNEQFF.

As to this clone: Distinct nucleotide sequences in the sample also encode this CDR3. For the CDR3, the DNA is TGCGCCAGCAGCCCTACGGGTGGGAACACTGAAGCTTTCTTT. Protein product: CASSPTGGNTEAFF. The rearrangement joins TRBV5-1 to TRBJ1-1; D is undetermined. Trimming cost V 4 bases and J 1 base, with 11 bases left between them. The CDR3 extends over 14 amino acids. CDR1 SGHRS and CDR2 YFSETQ come from the germline V gene. Filled out from reference TRBV5-1 and TRBJ1-1, the complete variable domain reads KAGVTQTPRYLIKTRGQQVTLSCSPISGHRSVSWYQQTPGQGLQFLFEYFSETQRNKGNFPGRFSGRQFSNSRSEMNVSTLELGDSALYLCASSPTGGNTEAFFGQGTRLTVV.

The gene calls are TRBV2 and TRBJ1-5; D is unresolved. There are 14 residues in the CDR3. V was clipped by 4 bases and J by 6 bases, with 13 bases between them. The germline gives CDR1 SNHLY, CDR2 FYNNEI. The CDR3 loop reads CASSVSTRSQPQHF. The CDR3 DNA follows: TGTGCCAGCAGTGTCTCTACTAGAAGTCAGCCCCAGCATTTT. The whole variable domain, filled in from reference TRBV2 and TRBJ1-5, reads EPEVTQTPSHQVTQMGQEVILRCVPISNHLYFYWYRQILGQKVEFLVSFYNNEISEKSEIFDDQFSVERPDGSNFTLKIRSTKLEDSAMYFCASSVSTRSQPQHFGDGTRLSIL.

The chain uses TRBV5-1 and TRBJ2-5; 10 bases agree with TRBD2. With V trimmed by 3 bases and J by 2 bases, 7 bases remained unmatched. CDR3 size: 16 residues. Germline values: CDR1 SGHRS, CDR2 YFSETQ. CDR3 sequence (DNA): TGCGCCAGCAGCTCCGGACTAGCGGAAAGACAAGAGACCCAGTACTTC. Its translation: CASSSGLAERQETQYF.

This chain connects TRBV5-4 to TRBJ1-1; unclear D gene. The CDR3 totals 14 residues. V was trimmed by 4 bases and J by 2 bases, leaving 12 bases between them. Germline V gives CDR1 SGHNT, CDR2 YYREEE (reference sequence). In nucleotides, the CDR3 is TGTGCCAGCAGCCCTTCGCGGAGAAACACTGAAGCTTTCTTT. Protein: CASSPSRRNTEAFF.

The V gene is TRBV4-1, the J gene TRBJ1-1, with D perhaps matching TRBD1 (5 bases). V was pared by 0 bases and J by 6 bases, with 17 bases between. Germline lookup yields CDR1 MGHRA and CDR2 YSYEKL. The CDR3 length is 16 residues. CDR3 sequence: CASSQDNGQGPAEAFF. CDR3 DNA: TGCGCCAGCAGCCAAGATAACGGGCAGGGTCCCGCTGAAGCTTTCTTT.

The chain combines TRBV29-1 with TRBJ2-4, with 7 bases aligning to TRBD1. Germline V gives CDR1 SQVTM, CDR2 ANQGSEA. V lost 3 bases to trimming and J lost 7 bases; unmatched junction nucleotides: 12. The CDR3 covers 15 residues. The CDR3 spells CSVDGNRQGMNIQYF. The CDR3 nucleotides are TGCAGCGTTGACGGCAATAGACAGGGAATGAACATTCAGTACTTC.

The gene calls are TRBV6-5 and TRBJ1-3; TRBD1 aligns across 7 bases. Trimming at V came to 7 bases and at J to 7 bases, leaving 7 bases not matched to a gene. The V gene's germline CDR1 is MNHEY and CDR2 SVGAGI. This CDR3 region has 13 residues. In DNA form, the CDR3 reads TGTGCCAGCACTCCCAGGGGGGAGAACACCATATATTTT. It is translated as CASTPRGENTIYF.

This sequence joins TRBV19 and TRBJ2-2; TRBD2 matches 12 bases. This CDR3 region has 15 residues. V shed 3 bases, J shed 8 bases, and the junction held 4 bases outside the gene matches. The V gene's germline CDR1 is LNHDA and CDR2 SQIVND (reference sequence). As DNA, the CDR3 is TGTGCCAGTAGTATTACGACTAGCGGGAGAGGGGAGCTGTTTTTT. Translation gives CASSITTSGRGELFF.